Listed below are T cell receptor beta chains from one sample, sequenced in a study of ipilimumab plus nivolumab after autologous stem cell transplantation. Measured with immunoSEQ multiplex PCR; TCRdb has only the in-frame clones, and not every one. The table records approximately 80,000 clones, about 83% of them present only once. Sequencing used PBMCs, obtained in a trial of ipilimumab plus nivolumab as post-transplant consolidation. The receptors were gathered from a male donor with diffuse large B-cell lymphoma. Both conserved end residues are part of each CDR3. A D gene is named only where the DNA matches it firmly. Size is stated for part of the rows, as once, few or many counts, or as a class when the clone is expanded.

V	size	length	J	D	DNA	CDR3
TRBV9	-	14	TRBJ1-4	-	TGTGCCAGCAGCAGCAGGGATAGTAATGAAAAACTGTTTTTT	CASSSRDSNEKLFF
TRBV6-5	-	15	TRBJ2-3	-	TGTGCCAGCAGTTACTCGACCGACAGTCGGGATACGCAGTATTTT	CASSYSTDSRDTQYF
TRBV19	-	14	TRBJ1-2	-	TGTGCCAGTAGTACCCCCCCCGACTTCGATGGCTACACCTTC	CASSTPPDFDGYTF
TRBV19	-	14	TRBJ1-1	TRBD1	TGTGCCAGTAGGGGGACAGGCTTGAACACTGAAGCTTTCTTT	CASRGTGLNTEAFF
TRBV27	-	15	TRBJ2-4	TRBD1	TGTGCCAGCAGGCCCGACAGGGGGATGAGTAACATTCAGTACTTC	CASRPDRGMSNIQYF
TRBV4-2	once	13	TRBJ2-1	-	TGTGCCAGCAGCCAAGAACCCCACAATGAGCAGTTCTTC	CASSQEPHNEQFF
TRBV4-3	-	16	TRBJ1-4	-	TGCGCCAGCAGCCAAGAAGGGGAGGGGCTGGGTGAAAAACTGTTTTTT	CASSQEGEGLGEKLFF
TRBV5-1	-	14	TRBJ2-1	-	TGCGCCAGCAGCTTGTTGGTCAGGGGCCATGAGCAGTTCTTC	CASSLLVRGHEQFF
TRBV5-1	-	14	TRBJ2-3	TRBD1	TGCGCCAGCAGCTCTGACAGGGGGACAGATACGCAGTATTTT	CASSSDRGTDTQYF
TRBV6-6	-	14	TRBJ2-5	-	TGTGCCAGCAGTCCGATGAGGGGCGGAGAGACCCAGTACTTC	CASSPMRGGETQYF
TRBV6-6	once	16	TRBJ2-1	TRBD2	TGTGCCAGCAGTCTCCCCTTTAGCGGGGGCTACAATGAGCAGTTCTTC	CASSLPFSGGYNEQFF
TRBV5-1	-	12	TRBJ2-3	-	TGCGCCAGCAGGGAGGGGAGAGATACGCAGTATTTT	CASREGRDTQYF
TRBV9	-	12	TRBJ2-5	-	TGTGCCAGCAGCGTAGGCGAGGAGACCCAGTACTTC	CASSVGEETQYF
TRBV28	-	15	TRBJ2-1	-	TGTGCCAGCCAGTCATCAGACAATTTTTACAATGAGCAGTTCTTC	CASQSSDNFYNEQFF
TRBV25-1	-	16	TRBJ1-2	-	TGTGCCAGCAGTGAGTCCCCCCTGGGGGCGAGGGATGGCTACACCTTC	CASSESPLGARDGYTF
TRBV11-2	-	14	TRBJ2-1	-	TGTGCCAGCAGCCACTCCCCTGATATCGATGAGCAGTTCTTC	CASSHSPDIDEQFF
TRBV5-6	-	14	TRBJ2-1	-	TGTGCCAGCAGCTATCTGTCCGTCCGCAATGAGCAGTTCTTC	CASSYLSVRNEQFF
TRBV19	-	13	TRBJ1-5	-	TGTGCCAGTAGTATAGATCGCGGGACGCCCCAGCATTTT	CASSIDRGTPQHF
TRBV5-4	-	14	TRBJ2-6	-	TGTGCCAGCGGTTTGGTTGATGGGGCCAACGTCCTGACTTTC	CASGLVDGANVLTF
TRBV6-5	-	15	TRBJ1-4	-	TGTGCCAGCAGTTCCGGGTTATCTGGTAATGAAAAACTGTTTTTT	CASSSGLSGNEKLFF
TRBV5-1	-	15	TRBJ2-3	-	TGCGCCAGCAGCTTGTTATCGGGGAGAACAGATACGCAGTATTTT	CASSLLSGRTDTQYF
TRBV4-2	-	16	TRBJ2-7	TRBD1	TGTGCCAGCAGCCAAGATCGGCAGGGGGCGCGCTACGAGCAGTACTTC	CASSQDRQGARYEQYF
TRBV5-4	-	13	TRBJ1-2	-	TGTGCCAGCAGTTCGACAGGACCCTATGGCTACACCTTC	CASSSTGPYGYTF
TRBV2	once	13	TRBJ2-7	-	TGTGCCAGCAGTGCCGTTCCGAACTACGAGCAGTACTTC	CASSAVPNYEQYF
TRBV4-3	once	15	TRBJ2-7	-	TGCGCCAGCAGCCAAGGGGCGGGGAGCTCCTACGAGCAGTACTTC	CASSQGAGSSYEQYF
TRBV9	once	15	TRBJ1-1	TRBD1	TGTGCCAGCAGCCTTGGGGACAGGGGATGGAATGAAGCTTTCTTT	CASSLGDRGWNEAFF
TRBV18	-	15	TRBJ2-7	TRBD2	TGTGCCAGCTCATCCAGGACTAGCGGGGGGGACGAGCAGTACTTC	CASSSRTSGGDEQYF
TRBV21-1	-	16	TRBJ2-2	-	TGTGCCAGCAGCACAAAACGGGACTCCTACACCGGGGAGCTGTTTTTT	CASSTKRDSYTGELFF
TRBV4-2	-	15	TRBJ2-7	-	TGTGCCAGCAGCCAAAGAGGGGACTTATCCTACGAGCAGTACTTC	CASSQRGDLSYEQYF
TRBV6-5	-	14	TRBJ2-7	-	TGTGCCAGCAGTTACTTTGGACTCTCCTACGAGCAGTACTTC	CASSYFGLSYEQYF
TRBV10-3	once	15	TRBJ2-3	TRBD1	TGTGCCATCAGTGATGTAGAGGGGGCTGGAGATACGCAGTATTTT	CAISDVEGAGDTQYF
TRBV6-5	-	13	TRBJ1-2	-	TGTGCCAGCAGTTTCTCCGATCACTATGGCTACACCTTC	CASSFSDHYGYTF
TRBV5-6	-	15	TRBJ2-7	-	TGTGCCAGCAGCTTGAGTGCGCTAGGAGCCTACGAGCAGTACTTC	CASSLSALGAYEQYF
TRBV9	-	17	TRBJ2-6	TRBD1	TGTGCCAGCAGCGTAGCTCGAGGGGGCACTGGGGCCAACGTCCTGACTTTC	CASSVARGGTGANVLTF
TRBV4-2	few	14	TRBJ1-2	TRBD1	TGTGCCAGCAGCTACGACAGGGGGATCTATGGCTACACCTTC	CASSYDRGIYGYTF
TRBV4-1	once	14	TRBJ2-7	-	TGCGCCAGCAGCCCCCCTTCCGCGCCCTACGAGCAGTACTTC	CASSPPSAPYEQYF
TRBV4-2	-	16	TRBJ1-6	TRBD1	TGTGCCAGCAGCCAAGCCCAGGACAGGGGTGGAGTCCCCCTCCACTTT	CASSQAQDRGGVPLHF
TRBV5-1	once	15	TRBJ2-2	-	TGCGCCAGCAGCTTGGGCGGGACGAACACCGGGGAGCTGTTTTTT	CASSLGGTNTGELFF
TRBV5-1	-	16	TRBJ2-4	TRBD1	TGCGCCAGCAGCTCTGGACAGGGATTAGCCAAAAACATTCAGTACTTC	CASSSGQGLAKNIQYF
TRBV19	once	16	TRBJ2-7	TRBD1	TGTGCCAGTCGGGCCGGCCGGACAGGGGGCGGTTACGAGCAGTACTTC	CASRAGRTGGGYEQYF
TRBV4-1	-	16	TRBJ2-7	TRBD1	TGCGCCAGCAGCCAAGCCGCGACAGGGACCATCTACGAGCAGTACTTC	CASSQAATGTIYEQYF
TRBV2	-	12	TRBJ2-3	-	TGTGCCAGCAGAGGACAACGGGATACGCAGTATTTT	CASRGQRDTQYF
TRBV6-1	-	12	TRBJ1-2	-	TGTGCCAGCAGATCAGGGAACTATGGCTACACCTTC	CASRSGNYGYTF
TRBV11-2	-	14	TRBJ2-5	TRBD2	TGTGCCAGCAGTCGCCTAGCGGGGGTGGAGACCCAGTACTTC	CASSRLAGVETQYF
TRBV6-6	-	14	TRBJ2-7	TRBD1	TGTGCCAGCAGAGGGACAGGGTATAGCTACGAGCAGTACTTC	CASRGTGYSYEQYF
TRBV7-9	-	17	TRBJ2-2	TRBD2	TGTGCCAGCCGGGGACTAGCGGGGGGCCATTTCGCCGGGGAGCTGTTTTTT	CASRGLAGGHFAGELFF
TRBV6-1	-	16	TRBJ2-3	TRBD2	TGTGCCAGCAGTGACGGGACTAGCGGCAACACAGATACGCAGTATTTT	CASSDGTSGNTDTQYF
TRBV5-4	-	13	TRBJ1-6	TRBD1	TGTGCCATCGGGACAGGTCCTAATTCACCCCTCCACTTT	CAIGTGPNSPLHF
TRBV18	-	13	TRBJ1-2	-	TGTGCCAGCTCACCAGGACGGGTGGATGGCTACACCTTC	CASSPGRVDGYTF
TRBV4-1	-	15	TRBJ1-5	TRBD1	TGCGCCAGCAGCGACGGTGACAGGGTCGGTCAGCCCCAGCATTTT	CASSDGDRVGQPQHF
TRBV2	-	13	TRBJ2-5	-	TGTGCCAGCGGGCGGGGGCGGACCGAGACCCAGTACTTC	CASGRGRTETQYF
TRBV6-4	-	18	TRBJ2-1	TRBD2	TGTGCCAGCAGTGCTGCCGGGACTAGCGGGGGGCCCTACAATGAGCAGTTCTTC	CASSAAGTSGGPYNEQFF
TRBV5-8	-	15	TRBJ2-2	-	TGTGCCAGCAGGCCAAGAACTTCGAACACCGGGGAGCTGTTTTTT	CASRPRTSNTGELFF
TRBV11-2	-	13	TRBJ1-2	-	TGTGCCAGCAGCTCCGACACCAACTATGGCTACACCTTC	CASSSDTNYGYTF
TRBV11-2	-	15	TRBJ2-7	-	TGTGCCAGCAGCACCTCTCTCGGGGGAGGCTACGAGCAGTACTTC	CASSTSLGGGYEQYF
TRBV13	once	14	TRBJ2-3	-	TGTGCCAGCAGCCCCGGGGGTCCCACAGATACGCAGTATTTT	CASSPGGPTDTQYF
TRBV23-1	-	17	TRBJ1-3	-	TGCGCCAGCAGTCAATCTCCTCCGGTGAGCTCTGGAAACACCATATATTTT	CASSQSPPVSSGNTIYF
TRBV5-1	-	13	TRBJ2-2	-	TGCGCCAGCAGCCCCGCCGGCACCGGGGAGCTGTTTTTT	CASSPAGTGELFF
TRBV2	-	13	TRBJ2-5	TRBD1	TGTGCCAGCAGTAGACAGGGTTTCGAGACCCAGTACTTC	CASSRQGFETQYF